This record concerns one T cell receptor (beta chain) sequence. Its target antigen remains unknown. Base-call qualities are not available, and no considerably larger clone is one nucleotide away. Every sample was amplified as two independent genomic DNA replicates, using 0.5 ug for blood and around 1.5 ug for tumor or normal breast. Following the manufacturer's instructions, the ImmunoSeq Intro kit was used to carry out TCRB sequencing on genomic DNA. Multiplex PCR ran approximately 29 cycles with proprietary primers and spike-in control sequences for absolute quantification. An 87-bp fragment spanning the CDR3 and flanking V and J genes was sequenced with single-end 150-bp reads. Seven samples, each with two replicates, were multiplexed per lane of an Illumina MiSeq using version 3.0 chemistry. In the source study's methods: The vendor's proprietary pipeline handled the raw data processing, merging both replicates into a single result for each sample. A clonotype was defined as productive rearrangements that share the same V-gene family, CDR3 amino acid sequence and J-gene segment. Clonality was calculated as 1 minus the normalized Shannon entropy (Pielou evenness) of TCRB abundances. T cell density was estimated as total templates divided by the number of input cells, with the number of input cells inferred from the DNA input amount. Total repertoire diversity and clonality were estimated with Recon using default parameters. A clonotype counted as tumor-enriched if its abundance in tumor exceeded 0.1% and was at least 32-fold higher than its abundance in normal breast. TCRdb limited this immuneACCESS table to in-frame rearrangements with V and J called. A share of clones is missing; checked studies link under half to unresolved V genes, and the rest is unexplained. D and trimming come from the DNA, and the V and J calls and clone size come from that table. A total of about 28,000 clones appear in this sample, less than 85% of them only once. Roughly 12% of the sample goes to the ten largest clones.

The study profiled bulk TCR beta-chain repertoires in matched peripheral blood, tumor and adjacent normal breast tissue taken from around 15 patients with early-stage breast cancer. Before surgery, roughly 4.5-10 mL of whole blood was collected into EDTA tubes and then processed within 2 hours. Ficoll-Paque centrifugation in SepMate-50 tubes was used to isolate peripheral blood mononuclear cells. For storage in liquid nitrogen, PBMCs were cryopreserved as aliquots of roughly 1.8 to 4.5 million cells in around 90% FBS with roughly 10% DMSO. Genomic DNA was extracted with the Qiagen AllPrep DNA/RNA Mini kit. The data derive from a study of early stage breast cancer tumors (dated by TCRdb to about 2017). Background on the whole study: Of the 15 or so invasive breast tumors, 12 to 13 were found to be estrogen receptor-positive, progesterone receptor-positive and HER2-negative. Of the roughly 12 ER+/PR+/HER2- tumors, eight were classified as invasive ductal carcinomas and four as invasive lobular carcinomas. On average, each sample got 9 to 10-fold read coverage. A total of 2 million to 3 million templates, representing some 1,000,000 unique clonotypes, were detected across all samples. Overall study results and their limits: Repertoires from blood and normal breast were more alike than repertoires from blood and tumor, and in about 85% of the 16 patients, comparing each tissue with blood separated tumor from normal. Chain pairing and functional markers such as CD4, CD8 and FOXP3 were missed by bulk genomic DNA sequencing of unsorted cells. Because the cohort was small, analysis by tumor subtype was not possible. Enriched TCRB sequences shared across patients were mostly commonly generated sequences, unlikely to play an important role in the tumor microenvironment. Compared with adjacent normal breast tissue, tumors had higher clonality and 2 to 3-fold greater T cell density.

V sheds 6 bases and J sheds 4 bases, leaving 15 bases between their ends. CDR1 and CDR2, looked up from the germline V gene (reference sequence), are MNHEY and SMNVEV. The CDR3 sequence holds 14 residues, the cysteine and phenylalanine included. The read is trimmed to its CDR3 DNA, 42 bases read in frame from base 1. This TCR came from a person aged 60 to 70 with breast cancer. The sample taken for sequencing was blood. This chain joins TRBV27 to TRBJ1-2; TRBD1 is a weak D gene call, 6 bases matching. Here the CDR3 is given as CASRTLQGFYGYTF. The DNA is TGTGCCAGCAGGACATTACAGGGCTTCTATGGCTACACCTTC.